This T cell receptor (beta chain) was documented in a study of cytomegalovirus exposure and HLA in healthy donors. The CDR3 has 15 residues. The germline gives CDR1 MNHNS, CDR2 SASEGT. V lost 2 bases to trimming and J lost 2 bases; unmatched junction nucleotides: 2. Primers: 60 Vbeta forward and 13 Jbeta reverse. Repertoires were generated with immunoSEQ multiplex PCR, while TCRdb's copy carries only in-frame clones and drops some. The sample consists of about 180,000 clones, 76% of them appearing once. The sample was PBMCs. V usage is TRBV6-1 and J usage is TRBJ2-1, with 8 bases lining up with TRBD2. The TCR originated in a man aged 18 to 30 in good health and CMV-seronegative. Here the CDR3 reads CASSETSGAYNEQFF. The CDR3 coding sequence is TGTGCCAGCAGTGAAACTAGCGGAGCCTACAATGAGCAGTTCTTC.